The T cell receptor (beta chain) described here comes from a study of blood T cell repertoires in COVID-19. On the study more broadly: The samples span acute and convalescent COVID-19 from the United States, Italy and Spain. PBMCs, B-cell-depleted T cells, or T cells provided the cDNA or gDNA that made up the material.

Per germline, CDR1 MNHEY and CDR2 SMNVEV (reference sequence). Trimming shortened V by 9 bases and J by 0 bases, and 19 bases separated the two germline ends. The CDR3 runs 16 residues. Sequencing used immunoSEQ multiplex PCR; TCRdb keeps in-frame clones, though not all of them. The sample shows around 100,000 clones, approximately 84% of them seen only once. The source material was peripheral blood. The source of this sequence is a human donor in a cohort sampled during active COVID-19. The rearrangement uses TRBV27 and TRBJ2-3, with D possibly TRBD2 on 7 matching bases. The CDR3 DNA reads TGTGCCAGTTACTTGCGGGGGCTGGCTAGCACAGATACGCAGTATTTT. Translation: CASYLRGLASTDTQYF.